This T cell receptor (beta chain) was identified during a study of cytomegalovirus exposure and HLA in healthy donors. Findings and limits, study-wide: The finding came from a later analysis; first-cohort TCR clusters tended to co-occur in the approximately 120 validation repertoires. Cytomegalovirus association was assigned to 170 or so TCR beta chains.

As regards this clone: Its antigen is still unknown.

Trimming cost V 4 bases and J 0 bases, with 1 base left between them. Germline CDR1 reads ENHRY; CDR2 reads SYGVKD. The CDR3 spans 12 residues. Libraries were prepared by immunoSEQ multiplex PCR; TCRdb keeps only in-frame clonotypes and omits some of them. This table has about 260,000 clones, 80% to 95% appearing once. This TCR derives from a woman aged 25 to 39 in good health and CMV-seronegative. Specimen: PBMCs. This sequence joins TRBV10-3 and TRBJ2-1; D gene uncertain. The CDR3, as DNA: TGTGCCATCAGTGTCTCCTACAATGAGCAGTTCTTC. This codes for CAISVSYNEQFF.